These 8 T cell receptor beta chains share one sample of origin, sequenced in a study of spatial heterogeneity in lung cancer. Points from the study as a whole: It was found that expanded intratumoral alpha and beta TCR counts tracked tumor mutation counts.

Time point: sample taken at primary tumor resection. TCRdb recomputed calls from the 5' RACE reads with MiXCR, one row per CDR3 protein. In the table there are 7,500 to 10,000 distinct CDR3 sequences, 45% to 65% of which are singletons. Which antigens these TCRs recognize remains unknown. Sequencing used lung tumor tissue, obtained at surgery. The source is a female donor with early-stage non-small cell lung cancer.

This clonotype was seen only a few times. With the library built for alpha chains, this beta chain is off target and its frequency is not meaningful. The chain carries TRBV10-3 and TRBJ2-7; D uncertain. The ends were cut back, 3 bases at V and 2 bases at J, with 2 bases in the middle. Looked up from germline, CDR1 is ENHRY and CDR2 is SYGVKD. The length of the CDR3 is 11 residues. As DNA, the CDR3 is TGTGCCATCAGTGAAACCTACGAGCAGTACTTC. Translation gives CAISETYEQYF.

Concerning this clonotype itself: This beta chain is off target for a library built for alpha chains, so its abundance means little. The V gene is TRBV2, the J gene TRBJ1-4, with a weak D call TRBD1 (5 bases). The CDR3 is 14 residues long. V dropped 4 bases and J dropped 7 bases, with 13 bases sitting between them. CDR1 and CDR2 from the germline V gene are SNHLY and FYNNEI. This chain's CDR3 is CASSVLVGGEKLFF. The CDR3 nucleotides read TGTGCCAGCAGTGTCTTGGTCGGGGGTGAAAAACTGTTTTTT.

Turning to this clonotype: This beta chain was picked up by a library intended for alpha chains and is off target, so its count carries little meaning. The rearrangement links TRBV12-3 or TRBV12-4 to TRBJ2-6, with a tentative D call TRBD1 (6 bases). The CDR3 contains 16 residues. With 7 bases removed from V and 1 base from J, the gap between germline ends came to 14 bases. CDR3 in amino acids: CASTLGQGSGANVLTF. The DNA for the CDR3 is TGTGCCAGCACCCTAGGGCAGGGGTCTGGGGCCAACGTCCTGACTTTC.

A few counts support this clonotype. Little can be read into the size of this beta chain, an off-target read in a library designed for alpha chains. The chain carries TRBV11-2 and TRBJ2-6; a possible D gene is TRBD1 (6 bases). The germline V gene encodes CDR1 SGHAT and CDR2 FQNNGV. CDR3 length: 16 residues. Trimming took 5 bases from V and 0 from J, leaving 11 bases between them. CDR3 sequence reads: CASSRQAYSGANVLTF. Written as DNA, the CDR3 is TGTGCCAGCAGCCGACAGGCGTACTCTGGGGCCAACGTCCTGACTTTC.

In regard to this clonotype: The size of this beta chain means little, since it is a stray read in a library made for alpha chains. The chain employs TRBV12-3 or TRBV12-4 and TRBJ2-5; the D gene is possibly TRBD2 (6 bases). Between the trimmed V and J ends, which lost 7 bases and 6 bases, there was a span of 21 bases. This CDR3 contains 15 residues. This chain's CDR3 is CASTLFGSREQTQYF. DNA for the CDR3: TGTGCCAGCACCCTTTTCGGGAGTCGCGAACAGACCCAGTACTTC.

In regard to this clonotype: This beta chain represents an off-target read in a library built for alpha chains; its size is of limited meaning. Here the CDR3 DNA reads TGTGCCAGCAGCTCGACAGCCTCTCGGACAGATACGCAGTATTTT. Translating gives CASSSTASRTDTQYF. The chain combines TRBV7-9 with TRBJ2-3; a possible D gene is TRBD1 (5 bases). This CDR3 comprises 15 residues. V was shortened by 4 bases and J by 3 bases, with 14 bases between the two germline ends. Germline values: CDR1 SEHNR, CDR2 FQNEAQ (reference sequence). The whole variable domain, remainder taken from reference TRBV7-9 and TRBJ2-3, is DTGVSQNPRHKITKRGQNVTFRCDPISEHNRLYWYRQTLGQGPEFLTYFQNEAQLEKSRLLSDRFSAERPKGSFSTLEIQRTEQGDSAMYLCASSSTASRTDTQYFGPGTRLTVL.

In its sample, this clonotype is medium-sized (0.01 to 0.1%). Since the library was made to target alpha chains, this beta chain is a stray read and its abundance is not meaningful. The chain combines TRBV6-1 with TRBJ1-4; D gene unclear. With 8 bases removed from V and 0 bases from J, the gap between germline ends came to 10 bases. The germline gives CDR1 MNHNS, CDR2 SASEGT. The CDR3 is made up of 14 amino acids. The DNA of the CDR3 is TGTGCCAGCTCCGACATCGCAACTAATGAAAAACTGTTTTTT. It codes for CASSDIATNEKLFF.

About this clonotype: This beta chain is off target for a library built for alpha chains, so its abundance means little. The chain is built from TRBV3-1 and TRBJ2-7; possibly TRBD1 for D (6 bases). V dropped 1 base and J dropped 2 bases, with 6 bases sitting between them. CDR3 length: 13 amino acids. CDR1 is LGHDT and CDR2 is YNNKEL in the germline V gene (reference sequence). The CDR3 reads CASSQGDTYEQYF. CDR3 DNA: TGTGCCAGCAGCCAAGGGGACACCTACGAGCAGTACTTC.